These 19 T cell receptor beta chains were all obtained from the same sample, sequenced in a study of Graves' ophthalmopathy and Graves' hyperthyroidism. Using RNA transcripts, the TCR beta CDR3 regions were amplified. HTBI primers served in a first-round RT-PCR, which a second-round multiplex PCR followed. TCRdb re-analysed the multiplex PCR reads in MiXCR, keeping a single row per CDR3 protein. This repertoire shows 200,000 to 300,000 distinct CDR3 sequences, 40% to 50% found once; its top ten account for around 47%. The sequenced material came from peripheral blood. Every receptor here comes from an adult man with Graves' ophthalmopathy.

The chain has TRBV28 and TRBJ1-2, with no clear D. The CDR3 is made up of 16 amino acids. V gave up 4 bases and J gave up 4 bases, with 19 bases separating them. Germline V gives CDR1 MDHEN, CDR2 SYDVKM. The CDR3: CASSYASRGPFYGYTF. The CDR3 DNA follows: TGTGCCAGCAGTTACGCATCCAGAGGGCCTTTCTATGGCTACACCTTC.

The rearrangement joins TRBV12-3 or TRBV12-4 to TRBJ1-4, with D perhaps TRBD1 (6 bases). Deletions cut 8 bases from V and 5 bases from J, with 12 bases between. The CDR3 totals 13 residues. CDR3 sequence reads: CASGGAYNEKLFF. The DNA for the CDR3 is TGTGCCAGCGGGGGGGCCTACAATGAAAAACTGTTTTTT.

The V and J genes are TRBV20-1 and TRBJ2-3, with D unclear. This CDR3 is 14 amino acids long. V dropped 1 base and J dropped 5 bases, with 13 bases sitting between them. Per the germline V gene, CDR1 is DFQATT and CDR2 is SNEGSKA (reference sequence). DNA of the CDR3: TGCAGTGCTAGAGTAGGTTCGGTACGAGATACGCAGTATTTT. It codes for CSARVGSVRDTQYF.

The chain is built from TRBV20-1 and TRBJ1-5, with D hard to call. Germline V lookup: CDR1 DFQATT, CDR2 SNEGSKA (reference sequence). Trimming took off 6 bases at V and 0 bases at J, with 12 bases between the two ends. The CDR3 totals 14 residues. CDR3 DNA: TGCAGTGCCGGAGGTCTGTATAGCAATCAGCCCCAGCATTTT. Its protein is CSAGGLYSNQPQHF.

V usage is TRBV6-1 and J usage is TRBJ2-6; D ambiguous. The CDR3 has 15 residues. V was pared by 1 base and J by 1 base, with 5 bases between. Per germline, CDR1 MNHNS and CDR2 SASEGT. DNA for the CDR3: TGTGCCAGCAGTGAAGTGTTTTCTGGGGCCAACGTCCTGACTTTC. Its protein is CASSEVFSGANVLTF.

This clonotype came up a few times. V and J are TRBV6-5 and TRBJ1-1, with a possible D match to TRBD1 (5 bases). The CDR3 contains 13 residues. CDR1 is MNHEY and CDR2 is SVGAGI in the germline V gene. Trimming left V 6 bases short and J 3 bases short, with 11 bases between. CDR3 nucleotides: TGTGCCAGCAGAAACGACAGAGACACTGAAGCTTTCTTT. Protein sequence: CASRNDRDTEAFF.

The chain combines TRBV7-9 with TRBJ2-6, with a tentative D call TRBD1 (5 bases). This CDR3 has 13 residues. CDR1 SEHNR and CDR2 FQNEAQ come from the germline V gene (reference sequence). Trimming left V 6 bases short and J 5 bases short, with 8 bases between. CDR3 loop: CASRQDRANVLTF. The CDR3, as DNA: TGTGCCAGCAGACAGGACAGGGCCAACGTCCTGACTTTC.

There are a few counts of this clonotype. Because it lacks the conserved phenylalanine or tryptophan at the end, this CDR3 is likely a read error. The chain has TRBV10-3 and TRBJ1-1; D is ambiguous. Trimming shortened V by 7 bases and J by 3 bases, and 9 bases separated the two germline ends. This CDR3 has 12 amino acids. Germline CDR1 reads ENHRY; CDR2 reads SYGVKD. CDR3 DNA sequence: TGTGCCATCACATTACACGACACTGAAGCTTTCCTT. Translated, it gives CAITLHDTEAFL.

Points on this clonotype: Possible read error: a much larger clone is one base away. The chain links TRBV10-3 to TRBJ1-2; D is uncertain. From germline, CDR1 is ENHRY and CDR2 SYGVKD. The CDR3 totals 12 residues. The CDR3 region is CAISGGRHGHTF. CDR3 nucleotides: TGTGCCATCAGTGGCGGGCGTCATGGCCACACCTTC.

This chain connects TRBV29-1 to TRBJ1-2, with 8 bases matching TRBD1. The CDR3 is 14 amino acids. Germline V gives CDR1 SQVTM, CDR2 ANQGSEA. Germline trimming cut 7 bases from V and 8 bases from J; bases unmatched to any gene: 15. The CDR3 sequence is CSAHWTGSSRGYTF. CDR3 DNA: TGCAGCGCCCACTGGACAGGGAGCTCTAGAGGCTACACCTTC.

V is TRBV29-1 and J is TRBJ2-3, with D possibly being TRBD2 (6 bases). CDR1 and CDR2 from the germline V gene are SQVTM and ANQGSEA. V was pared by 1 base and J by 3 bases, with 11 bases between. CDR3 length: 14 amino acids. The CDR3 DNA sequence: TGCAGCGTTGAAGGCGCCGCGGGGACAGATACGCAGTATTTT. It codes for CSVEGAAGTDTQYF.

The CDR3 region is CASSIITGPGGEPQHF. The CDR3 bases are TGTGCCAGTAGTATAATCACAGGCCCTGGGGGAGAGCCCCAGCATTTT. The rearrangement uses TRBV19 and TRBJ1-5; perhaps TRBD1 as D (5 bases). Per germline, CDR1 LNHDA and CDR2 SQIVND (reference sequence). Trimming removed 2 bases at V and 8 bases at J, with 19 bases between. The CDR3 contains 16 residues.

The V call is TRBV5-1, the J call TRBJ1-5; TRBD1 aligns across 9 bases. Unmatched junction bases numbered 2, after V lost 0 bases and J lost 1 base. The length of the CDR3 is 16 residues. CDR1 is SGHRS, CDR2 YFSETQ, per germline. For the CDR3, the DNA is TGCGCCAGCAGCTTGGAGGGACAGGGAAGCAATCAGCCCCAGCATTTT. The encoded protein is CASSLEGQGSNQPQHF.

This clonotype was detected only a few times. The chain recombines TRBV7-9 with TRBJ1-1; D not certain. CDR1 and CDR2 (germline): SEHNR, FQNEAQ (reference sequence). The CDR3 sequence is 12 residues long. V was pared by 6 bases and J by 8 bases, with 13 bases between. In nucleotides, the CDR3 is TGTGCCAGCAGGGCCTCGGGCAGAGAAGCTTTCTTT. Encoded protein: CASRASGREAFF.

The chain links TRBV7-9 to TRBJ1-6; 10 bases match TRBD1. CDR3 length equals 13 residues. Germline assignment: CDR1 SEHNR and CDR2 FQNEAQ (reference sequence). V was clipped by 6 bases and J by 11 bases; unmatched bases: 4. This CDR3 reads CASRGQGTAPLHF. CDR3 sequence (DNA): TGTGCCAGCAGGGGACAGGGGACCGCACCCCTCCACTTT.

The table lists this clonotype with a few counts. CDR3 sequence: CASSVVRGRAEAFF. CDR3 nucleotide sequence: TGTGCCAGCAGCGTAGTGAGGGGGAGAGCTGAAGCTTTCTTT. The chain links TRBV13 to TRBJ1-1; weak D call: TRBD1 (6 bases). The CDR3 length is 14 residues. V lost 5 bases to trimming and J lost 6 bases, with 16 bases between them. The germline CDR1 and CDR2 sequences are PRHDT and FYEKMQ (reference sequence).

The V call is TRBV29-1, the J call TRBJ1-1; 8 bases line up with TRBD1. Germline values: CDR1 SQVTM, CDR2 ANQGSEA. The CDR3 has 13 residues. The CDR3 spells CLTGGGMNTEAFF. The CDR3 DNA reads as TGCTTAACAGGGGGAGGCATGAACACTGAAGCTTTCTTT.

The CDR3 DNA reads as TGTGCCAGCAGCTCACCTCAAGGCCTCGACTATAATTCACCCCTCCACTTT. It codes for CASSSPQGLDYNSPLHF. The chain links TRBV9 to TRBJ1-6; D ambiguous. Germline loops: CDR1 SGDLS, CDR2 YYNGEE. The CDR3 runs to 17 residues. Trimming cost V 4 bases and J 3 bases, with 17 bases left between them.

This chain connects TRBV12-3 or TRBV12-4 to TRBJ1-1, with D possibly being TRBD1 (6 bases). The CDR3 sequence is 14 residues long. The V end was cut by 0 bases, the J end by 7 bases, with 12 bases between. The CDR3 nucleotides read TGTGCCAGCAGTTTAGCAGGGGGGAGAGGTGAAGCTTTCTTT. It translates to CASSLAGGRGEAFF.